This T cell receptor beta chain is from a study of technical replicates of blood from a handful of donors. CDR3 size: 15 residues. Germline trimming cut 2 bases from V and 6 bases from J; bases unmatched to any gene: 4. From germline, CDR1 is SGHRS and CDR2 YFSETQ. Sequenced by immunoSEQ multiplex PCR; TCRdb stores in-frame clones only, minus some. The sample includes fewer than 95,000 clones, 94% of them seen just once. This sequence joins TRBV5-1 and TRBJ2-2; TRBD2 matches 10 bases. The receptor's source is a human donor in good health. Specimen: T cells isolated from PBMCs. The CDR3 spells CASSFLAGDAGELFF. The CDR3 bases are TGCGCCAGCAGCTTTCTAGCGGGAGATGCCGGGGAGCTGTTTTTT. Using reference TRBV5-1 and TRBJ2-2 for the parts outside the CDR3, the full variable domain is KAGVTQTPRYLIKTRGQQVTLSCSPISGHRSVSWYQQTPGQGLQFLFEYFSETQRNKGNFPGRFSGRQFSNSRSEMNVSTLELGDSALYLCASSFLAGDAGELFFGEGSRLTVL.